This T cell receptor beta chain was recovered during a study of glioma-infiltrating T cells. Study-wide results and limits: Above-expected tissue-blood divergence occurred in all gliomas, most in low-grade ones.

The germline CDR1 and CDR2 sequences are LNHDA and SQIVND (reference sequence). V lost 5 bases and J 0 bases, leaving 9 bases between the germline ends. The CDR3 has 14 residues. TCR alpha and beta CDR3 regions were amplified from RNA using iRepertoire nested multiplex PCR. For one-step reverse transcription and amplification, about 85-400 ng of tissue mRNA or PBMC total RNA was used. TCRdb fed the multiplex PCR reads into MiXCR, producing one record per CDR3 protein. The sample lists tens of thousands of distinct CDR3 sequences; about 25% were seen once. This clonotype has at least ten counts. The target antigen is unknown.

This rearrangement joins TRBV19 to TRBJ2-3, with D possibly TRBD2 on 5 matching bases. Sequenced sample: glioma tissue, nonneoplastic brain tissue, or PBMCs (not recorded which). The clonotype comes from a human donor with low-grade glioma or glioblastoma, undergoing nonglioma brain surgery, or in good health (not recorded which). CDR3 DNA: TGTGCCAGTAGTTTCGGGGTCAGCACAGATACGCAGTATTTT. Its protein product is CASSFGVSTDTQYF.